Detailed here is one T cell receptor beta chain. These data originate in a study of blood T cell repertoires in COVID-19. In the original analysis: For nucleated cells, counts were estimated from reference gene primer amplification. Clones were read by immunoSEQ multiplex PCR, and TCRdb kept only the in-frame ones, dropping some. That table gives V, J and clone size, and the DNA gave D and trimming. The profile shows approximately 430,000 clones, 86% of them singletons. The TCR sequence derives from a woman between 25 and 40 years old with active or convalescent COVID-19. The sequenced sample was peripheral blood.

As DNA, the CDR3 is TGTGCCATCAGAAAGGACAGCGAACCGTATGGCTACACCTTC. Protein sequence: CAIRKDSEPYGYTF. The chain has TRBV10-3 and TRBJ1-2, with D possibly TRBD1 on 6 matching bases. Per germline, CDR1 ENHRY and CDR2 SYGVKD. Trimming pared 6 bases from V and 5 bases from J, leaving 16 bases between. This CDR3 has 14 amino acids.